This T cell receptor (beta chain) came from a study of OX40 agonist ivuxolimab in advanced cancers. Overall study context: An anti-OX40 (CD134) antibody with agonistic activity, ivuxolimab, was administered to patients.

Regarding this clone: Its antigen is still unknown.

Using immunoSEQ multiplex PCR, the repertoire was profiled, and TCRdb retains in-frame clones only, with some absent. The table has some 83,000 clones, 90% seen once. Looked up from germline, CDR1 is SGHTA and CDR2 is FQGNSA. V dropped 1 base and J dropped 1 base, with 7 bases sitting between them. The CDR3 extends over 14 amino acids. Points from the study as a whole: Expanded clones were, on average, more numerous in CD8+ T cells than in CD4+. Among the lowest peripheral clonal expansion occurred in 0.1-3.0 mg/kg partial responders. CD4+ and CD8+ blood T cells expanded clonally by week 6 at 0.1 to 3.0 mg/kg.

Sequenced material: CD4+ or CD8+ T cells sorted from blood, taken in a trial of the OX40 agonist ivuxolimab. The chain joins TRBV7-2 to TRBJ1-1; D remains ambiguous. This TCR was recovered from an adult with an advanced solid tumor such as melanoma, head and neck, liver or kidney cancer. CDR3 DNA sequence: TGTGCCAGCAGCTTAGTAGCAGGGAACACTGAAGCTTTCTTT. Translating it yields CASSLVAGNTEAFF.